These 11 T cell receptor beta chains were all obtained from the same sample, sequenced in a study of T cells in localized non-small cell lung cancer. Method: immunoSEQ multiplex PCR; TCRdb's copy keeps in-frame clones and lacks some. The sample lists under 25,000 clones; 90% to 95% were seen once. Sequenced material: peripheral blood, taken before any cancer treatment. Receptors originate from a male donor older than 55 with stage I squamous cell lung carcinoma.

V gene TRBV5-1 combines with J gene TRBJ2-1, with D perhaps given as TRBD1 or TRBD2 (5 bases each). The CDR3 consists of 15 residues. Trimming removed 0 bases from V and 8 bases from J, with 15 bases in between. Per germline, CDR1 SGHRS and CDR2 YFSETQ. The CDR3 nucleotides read TGCGCCAGCAGCTTGGGACTCGGGGCGGAGGATGAGCAGTTCTTC. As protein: CASSLGLGAEDEQFF.

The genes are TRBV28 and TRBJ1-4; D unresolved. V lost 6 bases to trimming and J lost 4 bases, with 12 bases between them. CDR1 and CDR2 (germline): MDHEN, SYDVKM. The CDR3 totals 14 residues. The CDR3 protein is CASSPDTYNEKLFF. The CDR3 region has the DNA TGTGCCAGCAGCCCAGACACCTATAATGAAAAACTGTTTTTT.

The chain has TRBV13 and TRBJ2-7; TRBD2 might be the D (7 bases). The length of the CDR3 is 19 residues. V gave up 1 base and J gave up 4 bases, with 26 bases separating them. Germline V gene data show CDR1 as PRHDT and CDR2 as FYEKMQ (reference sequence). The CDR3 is CASSLARLATPRGAYEQYF. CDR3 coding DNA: TGTGCCAGCAGCTTAGCGCGGTTGGCCACCCCTCGGGGGGCGTACGAGCAGTACTTC.

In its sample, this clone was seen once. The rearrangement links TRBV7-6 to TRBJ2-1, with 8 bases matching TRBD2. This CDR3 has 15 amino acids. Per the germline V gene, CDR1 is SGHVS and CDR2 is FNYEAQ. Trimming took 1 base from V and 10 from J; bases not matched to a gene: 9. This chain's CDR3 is CASSLDAGTSGEQFF. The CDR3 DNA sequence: TGTGCCAGCAGCTTAGACGCCGGGACTAGTGGAGAGCAGTTCTTC. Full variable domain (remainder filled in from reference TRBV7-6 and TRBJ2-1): GAGVSQSPRYKVTKRGQDVALRCDPISGHVSLYWYRQALGQGPEFLTYFNYEAQQDKSGLPNDRFSAERPEGSISTLTIQRTEQRDSAMYRCASSLDAGTSGEQFFGPGTRLTVL.

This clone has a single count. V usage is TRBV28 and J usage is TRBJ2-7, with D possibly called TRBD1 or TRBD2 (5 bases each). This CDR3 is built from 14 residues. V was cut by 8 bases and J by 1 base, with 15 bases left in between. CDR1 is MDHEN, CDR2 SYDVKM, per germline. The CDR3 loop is CASPGPSGSYEQYF. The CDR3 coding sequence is TGTGCCAGCCCGGGACCCAGCGGTTCCTACGAGCAGTACTTC.

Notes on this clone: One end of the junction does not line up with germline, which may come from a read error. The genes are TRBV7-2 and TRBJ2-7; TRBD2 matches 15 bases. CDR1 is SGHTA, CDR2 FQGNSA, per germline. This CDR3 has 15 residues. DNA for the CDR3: TGTGCCAGCAGCTTAACGGGACTAGCGGGAGGCCCAAGGGACTTC. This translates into CASSLTGLAGGPRDF.

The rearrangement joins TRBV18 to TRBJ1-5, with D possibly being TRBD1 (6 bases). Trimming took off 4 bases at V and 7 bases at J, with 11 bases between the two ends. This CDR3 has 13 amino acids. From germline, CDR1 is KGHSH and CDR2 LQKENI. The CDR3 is CASSLDSEQPQHF. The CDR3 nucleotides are TGTGCCAGCTCACTGGACAGCGAGCAGCCCCAGCATTTT.

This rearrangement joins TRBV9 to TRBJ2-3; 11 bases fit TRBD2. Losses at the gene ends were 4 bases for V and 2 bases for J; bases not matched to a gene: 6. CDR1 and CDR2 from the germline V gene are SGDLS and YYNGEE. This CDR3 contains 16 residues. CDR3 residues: CASSPGTSGATDTQYF. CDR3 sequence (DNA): TGTGCCAGCAGCCCTGGGACTAGCGGAGCCACAGATACGCAGTATTTT.

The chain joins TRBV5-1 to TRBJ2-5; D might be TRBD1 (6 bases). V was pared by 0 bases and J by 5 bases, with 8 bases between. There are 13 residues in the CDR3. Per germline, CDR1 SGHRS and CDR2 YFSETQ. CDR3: CASSLVGGETQYF. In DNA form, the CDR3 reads TGCGCCAGCAGCTTGGTTGGGGGCGAGACCCAGTACTTC.

CDR3 DNA sequence: TGCAGCGTAGTATGGTACCAAGAGACCCAGTACTTC. Translation: CSVVWYQETQYF. The V gene is TRBV29-1, the J gene TRBJ2-5; D remains ambiguous. Trimming pared 6 bases from V and 0 bases from J, leaving 8 bases between. Germline lookup yields CDR1 SQVTM and CDR2 ANQGSEA. CDR3 length equals 12 residues.

DNA for the CDR3: TGTGCCAGCGTGCCCAGTAGAGGCACTGAAGCTTTCTTT. Its protein is CASVPSRGTEAFF. The genes are TRBV19 and TRBJ1-1; D is ambiguous. The germline V gene encodes CDR1 LNHDA and CDR2 SQIVND (reference sequence). The CDR3 has 13 residues. V was pared by 9 bases and J by 4 bases, with 15 bases between.